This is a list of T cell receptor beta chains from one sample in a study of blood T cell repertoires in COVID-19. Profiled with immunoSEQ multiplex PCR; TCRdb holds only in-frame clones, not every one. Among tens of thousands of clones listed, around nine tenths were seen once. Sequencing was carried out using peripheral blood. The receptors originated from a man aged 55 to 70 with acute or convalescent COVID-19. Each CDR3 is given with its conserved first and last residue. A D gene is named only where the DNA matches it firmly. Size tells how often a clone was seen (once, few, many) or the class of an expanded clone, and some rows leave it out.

TGTGCCTGGAGTGTACAGGGGACGATTTTGCGGGGCTACACCTTC,CAWSVQGTILRGYTF,-,TRBJ1-2,TRBD1,TRBV30
TGTGCCAGCTCACCATCATTCGGTTCTAATGAAAAACTGTTTTTT,CASSPSFGSNEKLFF,-,TRBJ1-4,-,TRBV18
TGTGCCAGCAGCAAAGGGGGACAGGCCTTCAATCAGCCCCAGCATTTT,CASSKGGQAFNQPQHF,-,TRBJ1-5,-,TRBV21-1
TGTGCCAGCAGCCAACGAGGACAGGGGCCTTTTTCACCCCTCCACTTT,CASSQRGQGPFSPLHF,once,TRBJ1-6,TRBD1,TRBV3-1/TRBV3-2
TGTGCCAGTATTTACCGCGACAGTCCCTACGAGCAGTACTTC,CASIYRDSPYEQYF,-,TRBJ2-7,-,TRBV19
TGCGCCAGCAGCTTGGGGCAGGAAGCTTTCTTT,CASSLGQEAFF,once,TRBJ1-1,-,TRBV5-1
TGTGCCAGCAGTGAATTGGGGGCGAATCAGCCCCAGCATTTT,CASSELGANQPQHF,-,TRBJ1-5,-,TRBV2
TGTGCCAGCAGCCGTCCGGGACAGTTGTATGAAGCTTTCTTT,CASSRPGQLYEAFF,-,TRBJ1-1,TRBD1,TRBV3-1/TRBV3-2
TGTGCCAGCATCCCCGGGGGGGGTGGAGGGACTGAAGCTTTCTTT,CASIPGGGGGTEAFF,-,TRBJ1-1,-,TRBV2
TGTGCCAGCAGCCCAAATAGCAATCAGCCCCAGCATTTT,CASSPNSNQPQHF,-,TRBJ1-5,-,TRBV7-9
TGTGCCACCAGTGATGGGACAGCCTACAATGAGCAGTTCTTC,CATSDGTAYNEQFF,-,TRBJ2-1,TRBD1,TRBV24-1
TGTGCCAGCAGTTTGGGGGGGCTCAATGAAAAACTGTTTTTT,CASSLGGLNEKLFF,-,TRBJ1-4,-,TRBV28
TGTGCCAGCAGCTTCGCGACTAGCGGGGACCTAATCGAGTTCTTC,CASSFATSGDLIEFF,-,TRBJ2-1,TRBD2,TRBV11-1
TGTGCCTCTAAATCATCAGTTGGACTCCAAGAGACCCAGTACTTC,CASKSSVGLQETQYF,few,TRBJ2-5,-,TRBV27
TGTGCCAGCAGCCCCGACATAACTTCAGCTTTCTTT,CASSPDITSAFF,-,TRBJ1-1,-,TRBV6-5
TGCGCCACCCGGACAGACCATAATTCACCCCTCCACTTT,CATRTDHNSPLHF,-,TRBJ1-6,-,TRBV10-2
TGTGCCAGCAGCCCGTGGGGGGGCTCCCCCTACGAGCAGTACTTC,CASSPWGGSPYEQYF,-,TRBJ2-7,-,TRBV5-4
TGTGCCAGCAGGGCGACAGGGGGGTCCTACGAGCAGTACTTC,CASRATGGSYEQYF,-,TRBJ2-7,TRBD1,TRBV3-1/TRBV3-2
TGTGCCAGCAGCCCGACCTGGGCAGGGAAGTACACCTTC,CASSPTWAGKYTF,once,TRBJ1-2,-,TRBV14
TGTGCCAGCAGCTTAGCTTCGGCAGGGGGAAAGTATGGCTACACCTTC,CASSLASAGGKYGYTF,-,TRBJ1-2,TRBD1,TRBV7-9